This T cell receptor (beta chain) was recorded in a study of regulatory T cells in long-lasting Graves disease. This clonotype was counted only a few times. As to time point: newly diagnosed GD, antithyroid drugs for less than 3 months. Following extraction of RNA from PBMCs, that RNA was used to make the TCR library. To make TCR beta libraries, researchers used iRepertoire HTBI primers and Arm-PCR of CDR3 regions. TCRdb itself ran the multiplex PCR reads through MiXCR, one entry per CDR3 protein. The table shows 550,000 to 700,000 distinct CDR3 sequences, with about 15% occurring only once. The data also belong to a second study, concerning T cells in Graves' hyperthyroidism and ophthalmopathy. As that report states: Lactation, pregnancy, other autoimmune disease or uncontrolled infection excluded patients. With the HTBI primer set, the TCR CDR3 went through a first round of RT-PCR. Separation of ophthalmopathy from stable hyperthyroidism was achieved by a 13 V-J model.

The material sequenced was peripheral blood mononuclear cells (PBMCs), taken at new diagnosis, from a patient treated with antithyroid drugs. The TCR was taken from a young man with Graves disease.

The CDR3, as DNA: TGTGCCAGCAGTGCACGGCGGTACTCCTACGAGCAGTACTTC. Translating it yields CASSARRYSYEQYF. This rearrangement joins TRBV6-2 or TRBV6-3 to TRBJ2-7; D is ambiguous. V was cut by 5 bases and J by 0 bases, with 11 bases left in between. CDR1 is MNHEY, CDR2 SVGEGT, per germline. This CDR3 comprises 14 residues.